This T cell receptor beta chain comes out of a study of beta chain features in type 1 diabetes. Background on the study: All of the samples together had around 110,000,000 sorted cells examined.

Donors underwent one heparinised blood draw, about 110 mL on average. CD45RO/CCR7/CD25/CD127/CD95/CD27 sorting isolated CD4+ naive, central memory, regulatory and stem cell-like memory cells. Purities over 98% were achieved in all sorted populations. This clone showed up just a few times. Its antigen is unknown. Findings of the study overall: All four CD4+ subsets of Type 1 diabetes patients contained TCRB CDR3s that were moderately but significantly shorter.

The investigators reverse transcribed all of the isolated RNA, so they sequenced expressed TCRB transcripts. Clones were sequenced by immunoSEQ multiplex PCR, and TCRdb holds only the in-frame ones, with some missing. The sample holds roughly 140,000 clones, 10% seen once. CDR1 is SGHNT, CDR2 YYREEE, per germline (reference sequence). V lost 2 bases, J lost 0 bases, and 3 bases lay in between. The CDR3 runs 12 residues. The V and J genes are TRBV5-4 and TRBJ2-7; D unresolved. The clonotype originates from a man aged 25-40 years with type 1 diabetes. Sequences were obtained from central memory CD4+ T cells from blood. This CDR3 is CASSFSSYEQYF. In DNA form, the CDR3 reads TGTGCCAGCAGCTTCAGCTCCTACGAGCAGTACTTC.